The present entry profiles one T cell receptor beta chain with its context. Its antigen is unknown. The data are from a study of T-cell memory formation after mild COVID-19. About the research overall: For the most part, TCR clusters were specific to one donor.

General observations from the study: CD4/CD8 balance characterized clones contracting day 15 to 85, and CD4+ skew characterized later expanders.

Germline trimming cut 5 bases from V and 4 bases from J; bases unmatched to any gene: 8. The V gene's germline CDR1 is LNHDA and CDR2 SQIVND (reference sequence). The CDR3 contains 16 residues. Constant-segment primers served in 5'RACE that generated TCR alpha and TCR beta cDNA libraries bearing sample barcodes and UMIs. Using its own MiXCR run on the 5' RACE reads, TCRdb lists one record per CDR3 protein. The sample consists of fewer than 500,000 distinct CDR3 sequences, approximately 23% of them appearing once. Sequencing input: PBMCs or a T cell subset sorted from them (not recorded which). This sequence joins TRBV19 and TRBJ2-1; 10 nucleotides agree with TRBD1. This TCR was recovered from an adult woman who had mild COVID-19 (a few samples of this study predate the infection). Cell type and time point are not known. The chain's CDR3 is CASSVPTGGAYNEQFF. In nucleotides, the CDR3 is TGTGCCAGTAGTGTCCCGACAGGGGGCGCGTACAATGAGCAGTTCTTC.